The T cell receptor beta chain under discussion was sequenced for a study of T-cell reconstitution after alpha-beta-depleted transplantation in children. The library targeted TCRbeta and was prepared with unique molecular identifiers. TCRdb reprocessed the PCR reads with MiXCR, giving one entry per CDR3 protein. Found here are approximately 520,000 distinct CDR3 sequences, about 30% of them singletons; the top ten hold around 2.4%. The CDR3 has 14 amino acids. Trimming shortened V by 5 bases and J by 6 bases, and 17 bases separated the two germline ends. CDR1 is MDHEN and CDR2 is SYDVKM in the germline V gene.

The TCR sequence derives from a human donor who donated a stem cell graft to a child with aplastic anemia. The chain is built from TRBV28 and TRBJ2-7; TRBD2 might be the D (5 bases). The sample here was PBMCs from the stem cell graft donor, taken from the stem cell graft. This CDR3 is CASSPGFGRGEQYF. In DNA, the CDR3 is TGTGCCAGCAGTCCAGGCTTCGGCCGGGGCGAGCAGTACTTC.